This T cell receptor (beta chain) came from a study of spatial heterogeneity in lung cancer. Sample time point: sample taken at primary tumor resection. This clonotype has at least ten counts. CDR3 length equals 13 residues. Losses at the gene ends were 5 bases for V and 6 bases for J; bases not matched to a gene: 3. Germline CDR1 SGHDN, CDR2 FVKESK. TCRdb used MiXCR to reprocess the 5' RACE reads, holding one entry per CDR3 protein. Of tens of thousands of distinct CDR3 sequences listed, 8% are singletons. The chain employs TRBV14 and TRBJ1-4; 7 bases fit TRBD1. Sample: PBMCs, taken at surgery. The clonotype was recovered from a male donor with early-stage non-small cell lung cancer. CDR3 loop: CASSRGPDEKLFF. CDR3 bases: TGTGCCAGCAGCAGGGGGCCAGATGAAAAACTGTTTTTT.